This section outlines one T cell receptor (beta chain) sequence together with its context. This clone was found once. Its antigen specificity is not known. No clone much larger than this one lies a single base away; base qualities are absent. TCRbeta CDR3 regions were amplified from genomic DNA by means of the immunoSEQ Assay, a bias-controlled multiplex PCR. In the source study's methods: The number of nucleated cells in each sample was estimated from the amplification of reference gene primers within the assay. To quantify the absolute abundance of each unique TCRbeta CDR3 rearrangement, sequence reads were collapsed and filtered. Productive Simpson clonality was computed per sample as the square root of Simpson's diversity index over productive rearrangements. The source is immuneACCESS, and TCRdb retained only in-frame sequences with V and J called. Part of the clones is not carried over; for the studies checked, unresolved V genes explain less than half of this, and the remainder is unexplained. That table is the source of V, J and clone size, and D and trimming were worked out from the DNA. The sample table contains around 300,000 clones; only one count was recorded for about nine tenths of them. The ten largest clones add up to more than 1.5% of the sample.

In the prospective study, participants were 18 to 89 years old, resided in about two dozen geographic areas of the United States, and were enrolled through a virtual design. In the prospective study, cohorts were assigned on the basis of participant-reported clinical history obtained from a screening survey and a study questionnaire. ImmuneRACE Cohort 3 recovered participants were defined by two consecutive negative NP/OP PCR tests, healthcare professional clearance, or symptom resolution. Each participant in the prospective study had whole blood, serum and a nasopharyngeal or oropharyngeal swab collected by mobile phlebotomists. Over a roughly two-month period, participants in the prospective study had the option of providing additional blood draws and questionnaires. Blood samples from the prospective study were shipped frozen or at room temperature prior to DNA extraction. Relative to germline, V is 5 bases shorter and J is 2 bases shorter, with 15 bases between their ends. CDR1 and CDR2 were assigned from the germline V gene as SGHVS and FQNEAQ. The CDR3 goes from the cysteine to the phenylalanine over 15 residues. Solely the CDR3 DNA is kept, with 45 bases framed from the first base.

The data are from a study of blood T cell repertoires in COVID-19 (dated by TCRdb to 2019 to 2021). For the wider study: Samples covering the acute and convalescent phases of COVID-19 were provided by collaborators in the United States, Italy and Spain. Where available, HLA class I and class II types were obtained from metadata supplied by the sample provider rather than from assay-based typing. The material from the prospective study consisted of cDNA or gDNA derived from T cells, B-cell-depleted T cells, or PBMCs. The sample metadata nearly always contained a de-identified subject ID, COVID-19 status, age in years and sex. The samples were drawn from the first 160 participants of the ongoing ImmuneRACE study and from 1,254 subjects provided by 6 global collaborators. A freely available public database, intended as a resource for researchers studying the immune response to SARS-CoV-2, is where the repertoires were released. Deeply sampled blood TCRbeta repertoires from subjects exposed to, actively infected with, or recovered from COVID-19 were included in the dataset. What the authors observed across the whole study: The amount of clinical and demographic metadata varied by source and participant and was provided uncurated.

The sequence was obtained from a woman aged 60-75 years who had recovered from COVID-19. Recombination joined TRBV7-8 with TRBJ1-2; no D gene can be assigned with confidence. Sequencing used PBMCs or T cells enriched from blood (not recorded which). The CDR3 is CASSPDPEGNYGYTF. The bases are TGTGCCAGCAGCCCCGACCCAGAGGGCAACTATGGCTACACCTTC.